This is a list of T cell receptor beta chains from one sample in a study of blood T cell repertoires in COVID-19. Profiling relied on immunoSEQ multiplex PCR, and the TCRdb table lists in-frame clones only, not all of them. This sample has some 21,000 clones, with roughly 90% found just once. Source material: peripheral blood. These receptors came from a human donor in a cohort sampled during active COVID-19. Each CDR3 is given with its conserved first and last residue. A D gene is named only where the DNA matches it firmly.

V,D,J,CDR3
TRBV19,.,TRBJ2-5,CASSIVPPQETQYF
TRBV11-3,.,TRBJ2-1,CASTHRDNEQFF
TRBV5-6,.,TRBJ2-4,CASSRDREIAKNIQYF
TRBV6-5,TRBD2,TRBJ2-7,CASSYAGTIEGEQYF
TRBV6-5,TRBD2,TRBJ2-5,CASGRVRGETQYF
TRBV5-4,TRBD2,TRBJ2-2,CASSIQTGGGAPGELFF
TRBV5-1,.,TRBJ2-1,CASSPGGGDVSYNEQFF
TRBV18,TRBD1,TRBJ2-5,CASSPRQGQETQYF
TRBV18,TRBD2,TRBJ2-3,CASSPPGLADTDTQYF
TRBV6-2/TRBV6-3,.,TRBJ2-2,CASSLRRGGWGTGELFF
TRBV5-1,.,TRBJ1-4,CASSLDSQTNEKLFF
TRBV25-1,.,TRBJ2-3,CASSEWQGSTDTQYF
TRBV7-9,TRBD2,TRBJ2-3,CASSLSGLAGAYRADTQYF
TRBV2,.,TRBJ1-2,CASLDSPLEGYTF
TRBV29-1,.,TRBJ1-1,CSVEVTENTEAFF